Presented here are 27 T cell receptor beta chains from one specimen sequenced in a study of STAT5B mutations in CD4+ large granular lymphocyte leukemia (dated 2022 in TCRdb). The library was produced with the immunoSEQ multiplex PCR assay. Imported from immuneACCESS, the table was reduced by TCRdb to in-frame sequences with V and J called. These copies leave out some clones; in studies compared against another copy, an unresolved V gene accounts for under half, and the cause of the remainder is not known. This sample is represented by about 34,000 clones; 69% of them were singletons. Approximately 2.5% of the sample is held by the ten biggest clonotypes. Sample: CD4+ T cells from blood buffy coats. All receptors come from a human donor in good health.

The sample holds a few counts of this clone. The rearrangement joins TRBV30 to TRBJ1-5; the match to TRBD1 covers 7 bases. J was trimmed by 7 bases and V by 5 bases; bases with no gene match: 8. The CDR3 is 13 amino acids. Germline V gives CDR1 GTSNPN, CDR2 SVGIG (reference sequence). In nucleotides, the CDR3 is TGTGCCTGGGGTAAGGGGGCTTTGCAGCCCCAGCATTTT. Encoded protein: CAWGKGALQPQHF.

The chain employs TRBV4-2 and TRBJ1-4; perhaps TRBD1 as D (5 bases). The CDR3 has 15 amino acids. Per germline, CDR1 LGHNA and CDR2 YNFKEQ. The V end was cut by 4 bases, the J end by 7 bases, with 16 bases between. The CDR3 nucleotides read TGTGCCAGCAGCCTACTGGGGGTCTTAGGTGAAAAACTGTTTTTT. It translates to CASSLLGVLGEKLFF.

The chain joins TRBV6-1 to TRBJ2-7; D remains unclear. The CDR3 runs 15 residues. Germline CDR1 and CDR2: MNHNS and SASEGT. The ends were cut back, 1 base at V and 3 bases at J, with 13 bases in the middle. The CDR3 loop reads CASSEGPGVFYEQYF. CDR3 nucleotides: TGTGCCAGCAGTGAAGGGCCAGGAGTATTCTACGAGCAGTACTTC.

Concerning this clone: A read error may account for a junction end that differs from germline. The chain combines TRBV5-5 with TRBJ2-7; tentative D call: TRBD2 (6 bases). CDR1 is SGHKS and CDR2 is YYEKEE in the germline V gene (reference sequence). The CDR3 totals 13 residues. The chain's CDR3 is CASSFGGSCEQYF. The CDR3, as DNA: TGTGCCAGCAGCTTTGGGGGGTCCTGCGAGCAGTACTTC.

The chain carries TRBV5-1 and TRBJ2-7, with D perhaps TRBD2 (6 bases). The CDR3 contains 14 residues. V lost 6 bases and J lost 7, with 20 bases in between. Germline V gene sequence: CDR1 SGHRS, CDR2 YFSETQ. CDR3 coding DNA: TGCGCCAGCACTGGGATGTCGTCCGCGGGGGAGCAGTACTTC. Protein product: CASTGMSSAGEQYF. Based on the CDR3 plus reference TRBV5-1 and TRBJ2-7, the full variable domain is KAGVTQTPRYLIKTRGQQVTLSCSPISGHRSVSWYQQTPGQGLQFLFEYFSETQRNKGNFPGRFSGRQFSNSRSEMNVSTLELGDSALYLCASTGMSSAGEQYFGPGTRLTVT.

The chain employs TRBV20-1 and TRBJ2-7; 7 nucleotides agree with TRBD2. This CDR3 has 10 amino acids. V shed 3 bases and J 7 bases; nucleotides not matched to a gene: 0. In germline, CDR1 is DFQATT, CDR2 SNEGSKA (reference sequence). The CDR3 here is CSARGGEQYF. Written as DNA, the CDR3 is TGCAGTGCTAGGGGGGGGGAGCAGTACTTC.

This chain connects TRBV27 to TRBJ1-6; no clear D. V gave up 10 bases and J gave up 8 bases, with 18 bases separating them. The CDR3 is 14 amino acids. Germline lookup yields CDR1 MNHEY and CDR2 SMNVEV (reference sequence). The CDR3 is CATASREEYSPLHF. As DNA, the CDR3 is TGTGCCACCGCGTCACGGGAGGAGTATTCACCCCTCCACTTT.

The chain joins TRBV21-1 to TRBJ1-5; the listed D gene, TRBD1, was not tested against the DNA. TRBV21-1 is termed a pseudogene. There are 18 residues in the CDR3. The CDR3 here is CASSDGTGGVYSNQPQHF. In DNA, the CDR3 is TGTGCCAGCAGCGACGGGACAGGGGGAGTTTATAGCAATCAGCCCCAGCATTTT.

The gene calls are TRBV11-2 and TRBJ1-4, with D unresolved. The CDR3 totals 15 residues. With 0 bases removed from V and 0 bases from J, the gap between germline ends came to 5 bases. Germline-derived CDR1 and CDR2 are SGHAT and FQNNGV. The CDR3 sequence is CASSLEGATNEKLFF. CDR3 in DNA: TGTGCCAGCAGCTTAGAAGGCGCAACTAATGAAAAACTGTTTTTT.

The CDR3: CASSLDSYYGYTF. CDR3 bases: TGTGCCAGTAGTCTGGACAGCTACTATGGCTACACCTTC. The V and J genes are TRBV19 and TRBJ1-2; possibly TRBD1 for D (6 bases). The CDR3 runs to 13 residues. CDR1 and CDR2 (germline): LNHDA, SQIVND (reference sequence). Deletions cut 5 bases from V and 3 bases from J, with 10 bases between. The entire variable domain, with the rest obtained from reference TRBV19 and TRBJ1-2, is as follows: DGGITQSPKYLFRKEGQNVTLSCEQNLNHDAMYWYRQDPGQGLRLIYYSQIVNDFQKGDIAEGYSVSREKKESFPLTVTSAQKNPTAFYLCASSLDSYYGYTFGSGTRLTVV.

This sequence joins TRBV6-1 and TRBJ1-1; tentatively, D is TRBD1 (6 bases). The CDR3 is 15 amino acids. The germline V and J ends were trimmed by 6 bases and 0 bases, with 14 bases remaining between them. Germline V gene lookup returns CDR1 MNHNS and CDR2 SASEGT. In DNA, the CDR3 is TGTGCCAGCAGCCGGGACACGGGTATGAACACTGAAGCTTTCTTT. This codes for CASSRDTGMNTEAFF.

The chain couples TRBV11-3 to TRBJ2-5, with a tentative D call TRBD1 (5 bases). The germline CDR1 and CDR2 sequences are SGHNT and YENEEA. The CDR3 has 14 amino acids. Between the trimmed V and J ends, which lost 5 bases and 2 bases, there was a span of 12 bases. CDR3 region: CASSPSGQQETQYF. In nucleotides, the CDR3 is TGTGCCAGCAGCCCCTCCGGACAACAAGAGACCCAGTACTTC.

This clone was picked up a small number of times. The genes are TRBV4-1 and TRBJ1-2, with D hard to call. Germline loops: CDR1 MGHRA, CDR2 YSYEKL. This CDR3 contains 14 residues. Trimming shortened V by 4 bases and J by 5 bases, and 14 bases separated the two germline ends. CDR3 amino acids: CASSPVIGGYGYTF. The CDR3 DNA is TGCGCCAGCAGCCCTGTGATCGGAGGTTATGGCTACACCTTC.

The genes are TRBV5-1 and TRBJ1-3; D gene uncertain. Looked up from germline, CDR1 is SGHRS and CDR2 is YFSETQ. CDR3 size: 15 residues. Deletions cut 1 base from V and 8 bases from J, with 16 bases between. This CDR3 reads CASSLYLGRTDTIYF. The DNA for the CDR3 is TGCGCCAGCAGCTTGTATCTAGGGCGAACGGACACCATATATTTT.

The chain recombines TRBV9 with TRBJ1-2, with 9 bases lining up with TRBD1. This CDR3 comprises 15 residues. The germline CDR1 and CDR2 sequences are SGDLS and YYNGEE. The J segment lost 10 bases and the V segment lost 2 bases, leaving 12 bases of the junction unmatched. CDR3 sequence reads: CASSVGQGRGGLYTF. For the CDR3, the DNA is TGTGCCAGCAGCGTCGGACAGGGGAGGGGAGGGCTCTACACCTTC.

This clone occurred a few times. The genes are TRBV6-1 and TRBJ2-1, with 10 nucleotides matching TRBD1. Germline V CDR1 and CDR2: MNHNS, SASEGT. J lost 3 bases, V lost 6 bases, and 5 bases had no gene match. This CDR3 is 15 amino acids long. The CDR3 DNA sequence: TGTGCCAGCAGGCCAGGGACAGGGGTCTACAATGAGCAGTTCTTC. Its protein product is CASRPGTGVYNEQFF.

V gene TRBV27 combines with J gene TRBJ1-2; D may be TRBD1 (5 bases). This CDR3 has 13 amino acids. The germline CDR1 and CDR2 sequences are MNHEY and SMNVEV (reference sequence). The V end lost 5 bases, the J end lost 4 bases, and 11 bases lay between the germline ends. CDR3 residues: CASSPQGLYGYTF. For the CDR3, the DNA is TGTGCCAGCAGTCCCCAGGGTCTCTATGGCTACACCTTC.

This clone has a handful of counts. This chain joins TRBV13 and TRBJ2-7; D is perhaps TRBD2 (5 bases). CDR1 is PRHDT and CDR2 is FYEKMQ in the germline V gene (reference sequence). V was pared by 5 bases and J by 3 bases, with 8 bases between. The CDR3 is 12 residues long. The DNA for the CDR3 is TGTGCCAGCAGCAGGGAGTTCTACGAGCAGTACTTC. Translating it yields CASSREFYEQYF.

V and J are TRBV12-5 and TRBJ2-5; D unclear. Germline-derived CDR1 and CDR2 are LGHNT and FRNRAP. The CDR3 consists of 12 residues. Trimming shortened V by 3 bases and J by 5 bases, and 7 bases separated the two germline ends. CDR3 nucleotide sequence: TGTGCTAGTGGTTTCCCCTCGGAGACCCAGTACTTC. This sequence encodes CASGFPSETQYF.

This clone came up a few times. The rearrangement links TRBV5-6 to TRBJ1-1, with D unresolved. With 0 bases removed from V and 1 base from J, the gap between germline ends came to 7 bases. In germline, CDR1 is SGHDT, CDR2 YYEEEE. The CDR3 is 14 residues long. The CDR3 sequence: CASSLASKNTEAFF. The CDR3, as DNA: TGTGCCAGCAGCTTGGCGTCCAAGAACACTGAAGCTTTCTTT.

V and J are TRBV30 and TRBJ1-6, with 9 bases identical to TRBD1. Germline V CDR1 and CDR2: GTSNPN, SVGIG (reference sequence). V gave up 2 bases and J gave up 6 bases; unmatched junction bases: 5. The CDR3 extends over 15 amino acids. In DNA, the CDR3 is TGTGCCTGGAGTCTGCGGGACAGGGTTAATTCACCCCTCCACTTT. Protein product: CAWSLRDRVNSPLHF.

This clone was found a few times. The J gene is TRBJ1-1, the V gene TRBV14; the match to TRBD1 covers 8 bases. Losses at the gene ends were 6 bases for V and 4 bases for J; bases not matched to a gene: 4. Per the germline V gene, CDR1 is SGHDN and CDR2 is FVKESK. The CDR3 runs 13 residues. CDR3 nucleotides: TGTGCCAGCAGTGTACAGGGGGGCACTGAAGCTTTCTTT. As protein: CASSVQGGTEAFF.

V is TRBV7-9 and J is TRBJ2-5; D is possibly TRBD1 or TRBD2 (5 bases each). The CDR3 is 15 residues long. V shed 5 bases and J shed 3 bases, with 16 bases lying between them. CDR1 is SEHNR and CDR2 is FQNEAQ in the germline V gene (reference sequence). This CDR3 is CASSRRVLGEETQYF. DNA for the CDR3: TGTGCCAGCAGCCGCCGGGTTCTGGGGGAAGAGACCCAGTACTTC.

The CDR3 sequence is CASSPWRNTGELFF. DNA for the CDR3: TGTGCCAGCAGCCCCTGGCGAAACACCGGGGAGCTGTTTTTT. V gene TRBV7-2 combines with J gene TRBJ2-2; D is uncertain. Germline values: CDR1 SGHTA, CDR2 FQGNSA. V gave up 5 bases and J gave up 2 bases, with 9 bases separating them. CDR3 length equals 14 residues. Full variable domain (remainder filled in from reference TRBV7-2 and TRBJ2-2): GAGVSQSPSNKVTEKGKDVELRCDPISGHTALYWYRQSLGQGLEFLIYFQGNSAPDKSGLPSDRFSAERTGGSVSTLTIQRTQQEDSAVYLCASSPWRNTGELFFGEGSRLTVL.

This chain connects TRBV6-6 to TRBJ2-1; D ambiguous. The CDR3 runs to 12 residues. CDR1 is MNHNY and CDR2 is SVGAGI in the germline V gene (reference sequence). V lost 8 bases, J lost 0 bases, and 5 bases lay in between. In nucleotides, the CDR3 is TGTGCCAGCGGAAGCTCCTACAATGAGCAGTTCTTC. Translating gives CASGSSYNEQFF.

The CDR3 region is CASSSDIQAHLAKNIQYF. In DNA, the CDR3 is TGTGCCAGCAGCTCGGACATACAGGCCCACTTAGCCAAAAACATTCAGTACTTC. The V gene is TRBV11-2, the J gene TRBJ2-4; a possible D gene is TRBD1 (5 bases). The CDR3 has 18 residues. Germline V gene data show CDR1 as SGHAT and CDR2 as FQNNGV. The V end was cut by 4 bases, the J end by 0 bases, with 19 bases between.

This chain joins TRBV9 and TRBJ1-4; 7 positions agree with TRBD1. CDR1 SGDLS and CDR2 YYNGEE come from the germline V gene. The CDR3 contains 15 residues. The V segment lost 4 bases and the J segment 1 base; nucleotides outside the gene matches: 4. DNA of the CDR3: TGTGCCAGCAGCTTTCGACAGGGAACTAATGAAAAACTGTTTTTT. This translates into CASSFRQGTNEKLFF. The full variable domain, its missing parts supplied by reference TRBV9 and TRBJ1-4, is DSGVTQTPKHLITATGQRVTLRCSPRSGDLSVYWYQQSLDQGLQFLIQYYNGEERAKGNILERFSAQQFPDLHSELNLSSLELGDSALYFCASSFRQGTNEKLFFGSGTQLSVL.